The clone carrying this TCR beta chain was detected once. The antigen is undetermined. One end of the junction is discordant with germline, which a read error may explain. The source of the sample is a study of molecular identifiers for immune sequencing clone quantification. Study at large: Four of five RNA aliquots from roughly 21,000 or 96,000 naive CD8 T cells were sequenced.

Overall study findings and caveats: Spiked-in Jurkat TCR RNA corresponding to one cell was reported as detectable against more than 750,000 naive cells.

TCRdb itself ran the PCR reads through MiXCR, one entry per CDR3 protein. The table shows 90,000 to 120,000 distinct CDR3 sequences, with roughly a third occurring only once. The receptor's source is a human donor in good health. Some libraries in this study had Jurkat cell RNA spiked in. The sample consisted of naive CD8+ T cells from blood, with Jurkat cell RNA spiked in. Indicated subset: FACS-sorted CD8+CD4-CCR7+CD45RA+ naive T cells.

CDR3 sequence: CAGSIGQASTDTQYF. CDR3 coding DNA: TGTGCCGGTAGTATAGGACAGGCTAGCACAGATACGCAGTATTTT. This chain joins TRBV19 and TRBJ2-3, with 7 bases lining up with TRBD1. The CDR3 has 15 amino acids. In germline, CDR1 is LNHDA, CDR2 SQIVND (reference sequence). Full variable domain (missing parts from reference TRBV19 and TRBJ2-3): DGGITQSPKYLFRKEGQNVTLSCEQNLNHDAMYWYRQDPGQGLRLIYYSQIVNDFQKGDIAEGYSVSREKKESFPLTVTSAQKNPTAFYLCAGSIGQASTDTQYFGPGTRLTVL.